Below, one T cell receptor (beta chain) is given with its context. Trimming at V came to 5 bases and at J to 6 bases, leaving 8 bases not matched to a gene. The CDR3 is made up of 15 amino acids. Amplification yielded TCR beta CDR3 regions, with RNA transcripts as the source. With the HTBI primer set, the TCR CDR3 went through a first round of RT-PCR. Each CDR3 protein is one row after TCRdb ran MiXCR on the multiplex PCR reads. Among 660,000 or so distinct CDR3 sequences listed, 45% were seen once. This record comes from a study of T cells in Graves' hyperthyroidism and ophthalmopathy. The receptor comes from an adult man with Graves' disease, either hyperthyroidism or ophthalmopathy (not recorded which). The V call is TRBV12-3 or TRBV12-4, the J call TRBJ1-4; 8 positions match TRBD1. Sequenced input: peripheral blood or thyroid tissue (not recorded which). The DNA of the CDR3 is TGTGCCAGCAGTCCCGGGACAGGTGGTGATGAAAAACTGTTTTTT. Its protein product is CASSPGTGGDEKLFF.